The 21 T cell receptor beta chains given below trace back to one sample, sequenced in a study of CD8+ T cells in alopecia areata. The treatment is: oral pan-JAK inhibitor, 5-10 mg twice daily. Isolated RNA was reverse transcribed into cDNA used as the sequencing template. The protocol was immunoSEQ multiplex PCR, while the TCRdb copy is restricted to in-frame clones and leaves out a portion. The sample yields over 150,000 clones, around 60% seen once. The input for sequencing was CD4+ T cells sorted from blood, taken at week 4, from a patient treated with tofacitinib. The receptors shown here come from a human donor with alopecia areata.

V gene TRBV30 combines with J gene TRBJ2-6, with 12 bases that match TRBD1. The germline V gene encodes CDR1 GTSNPN and CDR2 SVGIG (reference sequence). The CDR3 sequence is 16 residues long. V dropped 7 bases and J dropped 2; count of bases not matched to a gene: 6. This chain's CDR3 is CAYSGQGAPGANVLTF. CDR3 DNA sequence: TGTGCCTACTCGGGACAGGGGGCCCCTGGGGCCAACGTCCTGACTTTC.

The genes are TRBV7-2 and TRBJ2-6; tentatively, D is TRBD1 (6 bases). The V gene lost 3 bases and the J gene lost 2 bases, with 8 bases spanning the gap. This CDR3 spans 15 amino acids. Germline V gene data show CDR1 as SGHTA and CDR2 as FQGNSA. The CDR3 sequence is CASSFTGPGANVLTF. CDR3 sequence (DNA): TGTGCCAGCAGCTTTACAGGGCCTGGGGCCAACGTCCTGACTTTC.

The chain employs TRBV9 and TRBJ2-3, with 10 bases identical to TRBD1. V dropped 3 bases and J dropped 9; count of bases not matched to a gene: 10. CDR1 and CDR2 (germline): SGDLS, YYNGEE. The length of the CDR3 is 15 residues. The DNA of the CDR3 is TGTGCCAGCAGCGCCGACCCCGACAGGGGGCGAACGCAGTATTTT. This encodes CASSADPDRGRTQYF.

The V and J genes are TRBV15 and TRBJ2-7; 7 bases are a match to TRBD1. CDR1 is LNHNV, CDR2 YYDKDF, per germline (reference sequence). This CDR3 is built from 15 residues. With 1 base clipped from V and 1 base from J, the junction kept 4 bases outside the gene matches. CDR3 amino acids: CATSRGQGDSYEQYF. CDR3 coding DNA: TGTGCCACCAGCAGAGGACAGGGAGATTCCTACGAGCAGTACTTC.

The rearrangement uses TRBV29-1 and TRBJ1-5, with a tentative D call TRBD1 (6 bases). CDR3 length equals 13 residues. Trimming pared 7 bases from V and 4 bases from J, leaving 14 bases between. Germline V gene data show CDR1 as SQVTM and CDR2 as ANQGSEA. CDR3 in DNA: TGCAGCGCCGGCGGACAGCCTAATCAGCCCCAGCATTTT. Its translation: CSAGGQPNQPQHF.

The chain uses TRBV5-6 and TRBJ1-2; the D is unclear. Trimming removed 0 bases from V and 6 bases from J, with 12 bases in between. Germline V gene data show CDR1 as SGHDT and CDR2 as YYEEEE. This CDR3 has 14 amino acids. Here the CDR3 reads CASSLGWAEDGYTF. The CDR3 bases are TGTGCCAGCAGCTTGGGTTGGGCCGAAGATGGCTACACCTTC.

The rearrangement uses TRBV30 and TRBJ1-1; maybe TRBD1 (6 bases). CDR1 and CDR2 from the germline V gene are GTSNPN and SVGIG (reference sequence). Trimming stripped 5 bases from V and 3 bases from J, with 13 bases between. The CDR3 is 13 residues long. The CDR3 DNA reads TGTGCCTGGGGGGGACAATCGGACACTGAAGCTTTCTTT. Translated: CAWGGQSDTEAFF.

The J gene is TRBJ1-1, the V gene TRBV6-5; D gene ambiguous. Trimming cost V 5 bases and J 0 bases, with 10 bases left between them. Germline V lookup: CDR1 MNHEY, CDR2 SVGAGI. The CDR3 has 14 residues. The CDR3 is CASSLRRVNTEAFF. In DNA form, the CDR3 reads TGTGCCAGCAGTCTTAGACGGGTGAACACTGAAGCTTTCTTT.

The chain joins TRBV29-1 to TRBJ2-7; 9 nucleotides align to TRBD2. Germline V gene lookup returns CDR1 SQVTM and CDR2 ANQGSEA. Losses at the gene ends were 3 bases for V and 3 bases for J; bases not matched to a gene: 9. This CDR3 spans 15 amino acids. The CDR3 DNA reads TGCAGCGTTGATTTCGTTAGCGGGGGCATCTACGAGCAGTACTTC. The encoded protein is CSVDFVSGGIYEQYF.

The chain joins TRBV25-1 to TRBJ2-6; 9 bases are a match to TRBD1. This CDR3 is 15 amino acids long. The J segment lost 1 base and the V segment lost 8 bases, leaving 3 bases of the junction unmatched. The germline gives CDR1 MGHDK, CDR2 SYGVNS. The CDR3 coding sequence is TGTGCCAGCCACGGGACAGGGTCTGGGGCCAACGTCCTGACTTTC. It encodes CASHGTGSGANVLTF.

The V gene is TRBV30, the J gene TRBJ1-5, with a tentative D call TRBD1 (5 bases). The CDR3 runs to 15 residues. The ends were cut back, 2 bases at V and 2 bases at J, with 13 bases in the middle. Germline V gene data show CDR1 as GTSNPN and CDR2 as SVGIG (reference sequence). The CDR3 region is CAWSQVRRGNQPQHF. DNA for the CDR3: TGTGCCTGGAGTCAGGTACGCAGGGGCAATCAGCCCCAGCATTTT.

This clone was detected only a few times. The CDR3 reads CASSLSQLEQYF. The CDR3 coding sequence is TGTGCCAGCAGTTTATCCCAGCTAGAGCAGTACTTC. The J gene is TRBJ2-7, the V gene TRBV28; D remains ambiguous. Per germline, CDR1 MDHEN and CDR2 SYDVKM. The CDR3 extends over 12 amino acids. Trimming stripped 1 base from V and 7 bases from J, with 8 bases between.

The V and J genes are TRBV15 and TRBJ1-5; D perhaps matches TRBD1 (5 bases). The CDR3 contains 15 residues. The V end was cut by 1 base, the J end by 2 bases, with 9 bases between. Germline V gene sequence: CDR1 LNHNV, CDR2 YYDKDF (reference sequence). CDR3 sequence reads: CATSRVGPGNQPQHF. The CDR3 coding sequence is TGTGCCACCAGCAGAGTGGGGCCGGGCAATCAGCCCCAGCATTTT.

The table lists this clone with a count of one. The chain links TRBV28 to TRBJ2-5; D remains ambiguous. Germline V CDR1 and CDR2: MDHEN, SYDVKM. V dropped 7 bases and J dropped 1 base, with 10 bases sitting between them. The CDR3 is 13 residues long. In DNA form, the CDR3 reads TGTGCCAGCACACCGGGCACCCAAGAGACCCAGTACTTC. Encoded protein: CASTPGTQETQYF.

In this sample, this clone turned up a few times. The chain has TRBV28 and TRBJ1-1; D is unresolved. Trimming cost V 2 bases and J 10 bases, with 14 bases left between them. Germline-derived CDR1 and CDR2 are MDHEN and SYDVKM. CDR3 size: 13 residues. The CDR3 spells CASSLRVAEGAFF. The DNA for the CDR3 is TGTGCCAGCAGTTTACGTGTGGCAGAGGGAGCTTTCTTT.

V is TRBV6-5 and J is TRBJ2-2, with no clear D. In germline, CDR1 is MNHEY, CDR2 SVGAGI. V lost 7 bases and J lost 4, with 10 bases in between. This CDR3 is built from 13 residues. The CDR3 loop reads CASTLGFTGELFF. In nucleotides, the CDR3 is TGTGCCAGCACTCTGGGCTTCACCGGGGAGCTGTTTTTT.

The sample holds one count of this clone. V and J are TRBV4-1 and TRBJ2-7; D is possibly TRBD2 (6 bases). CDR3 length: 14 amino acids. The V and J ends lost 5 bases and 3 bases respectively, with 14 bases between them. Germline assignment: CDR1 MGHRA and CDR2 YSYEKL. CDR3 DNA sequence: TGCGCCAGCAGCTGGGGGACGGGGGACTACGAGCAGTACTTC. It encodes CASSWGTGDYEQYF.

The CDR3 region is CMPSDNYEQYF. CDR3 nucleotide sequence: TGCATGCCATCGGACAACTACGAGCAGTACTTC. The V call is TRBV20-1, the J call TRBJ2-7; possibly TRBD1 for D (5 bases). Germline V CDR1 and CDR2: DFQATT, SNEGSKA (reference sequence). The CDR3 has 11 amino acids.

V usage is TRBV30 and J usage is TRBJ1-2; D might be TRBD1 (5 bases). Germline CDR1 is GTSNPN and CDR2 is SVGIG (reference sequence). This CDR3 spans 11 amino acids. Trimming pared 8 bases from V and 8 bases from J, leaving 15 bases between. The CDR3 sequence: CARGEGAGYTF. In DNA, the CDR3 is TGTGCCCGCGGGGAAGGGGCCGGCTACACCTTC.

The chain has TRBV6-5 and TRBJ1-4; maybe TRBD1 (6 bases). Germline V gene sequence: CDR1 MNHEY, CDR2 SVGAGI. The CDR3 sequence is 14 residues long. Trimming removed 5 bases at V and 12 bases at J, with 19 bases between. CDR3 in amino acids: CASSRGGTRGELFF. The CDR3 DNA sequence: TGTGCCAGCAGTAGGGGGGGAACGAGAGGAGAACTGTTTTTT.

This clone was seen only a few times. This sample includes further DNA sequences coding for the same CDR3. This rearrangement joins TRBV7-2 to TRBJ2-5; D is unresolved. V was cut by 1 base and J by 4 bases, with 4 bases left in between. Germline V CDR1 and CDR2: SGHTA, FQGNSA. The CDR3 loop spans 12 amino acids. The chain's CDR3 is CASSLVGETQYF. In DNA form, the CDR3 reads TGTGCCAGCAGCTTAGTCGGAGAGACCCAGTACTTC.